This T cell receptor beta chain was sequenced during a study of blood T cell repertoires in COVID-19 (dated by TCRdb to about 2020). About the full investigation: Samples from collaborators originated in the United States, Italy and Spain and spanned both the acute and convalescent phases of COVID-19. A freely available public database, intended as a resource for researchers studying the immune response to SARS-CoV-2, is where the repertoires were released. Where HLA class I and class II types were available, the types were taken from metadata supplied by the sample provider, not from assay-based typing. Samples came from the ongoing ImmuneRACE study (first 160 participants) plus 1,254 subjects from 6 global collaborators. Deeply sampled blood TCRbeta repertoires from subjects exposed to, actively infected with, or recovered from COVID-19 were included in the dataset. Sample metadata almost always included a de-identified subject ID, COVID-19 status, age in years and sex. The prospective study material was composed of cDNA or gDNA derived from T cells, B-cell-depleted T cells, or PBMCs.

Details on this clone: Its antigen has not been determined. Base qualities are not provided; no much larger clone lies one nucleotide away.

TCRbeta CDR3 regions were amplified from genomic DNA by means of the immunoSEQ Assay, a bias-controlled multiplex PCR. Per the authors' processing: Within the assay, amplification of reference gene primers was used to estimate how many nucleated cells each sample contained. To quantify the absolute abundance of each unique TCRbeta CDR3 rearrangement, sequence reads were collapsed and filtered. For each sample, productive Simpson clonality was calculated as the square root of Simpson's diversity index over productive rearrangements. The clones in this table, taken by TCRdb from immuneACCESS, are in-frame only. Not every clone is retained; where verified, under half of the shortfall comes from an unresolved V gene, and the cause of the rest is unknown. V, J and clone size are those of that table, while D and trimming were read from the DNA. This sample comprises fewer than 600,000 clones, roughly 87% of them detected only once. The top ten hold 0.9% of the sample.

What the work shows at the level of the full study, not this receptor alone: How much clinical and demographic metadata was included differed by source and by participant, and the metadata was provided uncurated.

One collaborating source in Seattle enrolled patients while the patients were actively infected and followed the patients over time throughout the course of disease. Whole blood was collected in K2EDTA tubes by collaborating institutions according to the institutions' own protocols. Collaborator samples were shipped for TCRbeta analysis as frozen whole blood, isolated PBMCs, or DNA extracted from either sample type. Sequencing used peripheral blood. The receptor was isolated from a man younger than 30 with COVID-19, enrolled during active disease.

The CDR3 protein: CATSGTGFPTNEKLFF. The nucleotide sequence reads as follows: TGTGCCACCAGTGGGACAGGTTTCCCAACTAATGAAAAACTGTTTTTT. This receptor chain uses TRBV24-1 and TRBJ1-4; TRBD1 fits 7 bases in the junction. The CDR3, from cysteine to phenylalanine, totals 16 residues. Just CDR3 DNA is preserved here, 48 bases in frame from base 1. Reading the germline V gene gives CDR1 KGHDR and CDR2 SFDVKD. Here V drops 5 bases and J drops 0 bases, and the junction holds 5 bases not matched to any gene.